Shown below are 19 T cell receptor beta chains from a single sample sequenced in a study of cytomegalovirus exposure and HLA in healthy donors. Method: immunoSEQ multiplex PCR; TCRdb's copy keeps in-frame clones and lacks some. Seen here are some 72,000 clones, about 96% observed once, and the top ten hold over 1.5%. Input material: PBMCs. The receptors were sampled from a man younger than 35 in good health and CMV-seropositive.

This rearrangement joins TRBV29-1 to TRBJ2-5, with D unresolved. CDR1 SQVTM and CDR2 ANQGSEA come from the germline V gene. The CDR3 loop spans 13 amino acids. V lost 7 bases to trimming and J lost 1 base, with 13 bases between them. The CDR3 nucleotides are TGCAGCGCCGGAGCCACGATCCAAGAGACCCAGTACTTC. Translation gives CSAGATIQETQYF. The full variable domain, its missing parts supplied by reference TRBV29-1 and TRBJ2-5, is SAVISQKPSRDICQRGTSLTIQCQVDSQVTMMFWYRQQPGQSLTLIATANQGSEATYESGFVIDKFPISRPNLTFSTLTVSNMSPEDSSIYLCSAGATIQETQYFGPGTRLLVL.

The rearrangement links TRBV7-8 to TRBJ2-7; 9 positions agree with TRBD1. With V trimmed by 5 bases and J by 5 bases, 10 bases remained unmatched. Germline CDR1 reads SGHVS; CDR2 reads FQNEAQ. The CDR3 has 15 amino acids. CDR3 amino acids: CASSPLGQGRNEQYF. The CDR3 nucleotides read TGTGCCAGCAGCCCACTAGGACAGGGGCGTAACGAGCAGTACTTC.

The rearrangement uses TRBV2 and TRBJ2-2; no clear D. Trimming shortened V by 4 bases and J by 6 bases, and 9 bases separated the two germline ends. The CDR3 covers 13 residues. In germline, CDR1 is SNHLY, CDR2 FYNNEI. CDR3 protein: CASSGRPAGELFF. CDR3 nucleotide sequence: TGTGCCAGCAGTGGCCGTCCAGCCGGGGAGCTGTTTTTT.

The rearrangement uses TRBV27 and TRBJ1-2; a possible D gene is TRBD1 (6 bases). Between the trimmed V and J ends, which lost 2 bases and 3 bases, there was a span of 13 bases. This CDR3 contains 15 residues. Germline CDR1 reads MNHEY; CDR2 reads SMNVEV (reference sequence). The CDR3: CASSLAKTGHYGYTF. The CDR3 DNA follows: TGTGCCAGCAGTTTAGCAAAGACAGGACACTATGGCTACACCTTC.

The CDR3 DNA follows: TGTGCCAGCAGCTTGACAGGGGAGAGTAATGGCTACACCTTC. Its translation is CASSLTGESNGYTF. The chain joins TRBV5-8 to TRBJ1-2; TRBD1 aligns across 7 bases. Germline CDR1 SGHTS, CDR2 YDEGEE. This CDR3 is 14 amino acids long. The trim removed 1 base at V and 6 bases at J, leaving 6 bases unmatched.

CDR3 bases: TGTGCCACCAGTCTCGGGGGGCGCGCTGAAGCTTTCTTT. Translated: CATSLGGRAEAFF. This chain links TRBV15 with TRBJ1-1; the D gene is possibly TRBD1 (6 bases). V lost 6 bases and J lost 6, with 14 bases in between. The V gene's germline CDR1 is LNHNV and CDR2 YYDKDF (reference sequence). CDR3 length: 13 amino acids.

The rearrangement links TRBV6-5 to TRBJ1-1, with 7 bases that match TRBD1. Trimming at V came to 2 bases and at J to 3 bases, leaving 3 bases not matched to a gene. Germline V CDR1 and CDR2: MNHEY, SVGAGI. The CDR3 is made up of 14 amino acids. The CDR3 loop reads CASSYDTGDTEAFF. CDR3 nucleotides: TGTGCCAGCAGTTACGATACAGGGGACACTGAAGCTTTCTTT.

The chain employs TRBV18 and TRBJ2-7; 12 bases are shared with TRBD1. The junction had 6 bases not matched to a gene; V was cut back by 0 bases and J by 3 bases. Germline V gene lookup returns CDR1 KGHSH and CDR2 LQKENI. The CDR3 has 17 amino acids. This CDR3 reads CASSPPRGQGAIYEQYF. The CDR3 coding sequence is TGTGCCAGCTCACCACCGCGGGGACAGGGGGCAATCTACGAGCAGTACTTC.

The chain is built from TRBV27 and TRBJ2-7; 10 nucleotides match TRBD2. Germline CDR1 MNHEY, CDR2 SMNVEV (reference sequence). The length of the CDR3 is 15 residues. V lost 2 bases, J lost 6 bases, and 7 bases stayed unmatched. The CDR3 nucleotides read TGTGCCAGCAGTTTAGAGCGGGAGGGCCTATCCGAGCAGTACTTC. Translation gives CASSLEREGLSEQYF.

This clone occurred once. V usage is TRBV5-1 and J usage is TRBJ1-2, with D perhaps matching TRBD1 (5 bases). Germline assignment: CDR1 SGHRS and CDR2 YFSETQ. Trimming took off 4 bases at V and 4 bases at J, with 8 bases between the two ends. This CDR3 is 12 amino acids long. This CDR3 is CASSIDSYGYTF. The CDR3 nucleotides are TGCGCCAGCAGCATAGACAGCTATGGCTACACCTTC. Full variable domain (missing parts from reference TRBV5-1 and TRBJ1-2): KAGVTQTPRYLIKTRGQQVTLSCSPISGHRSVSWYQQTPGQGLQFLFEYFSETQRNKGNFPGRFSGRQFSNSRSEMNVSTLELGDSALYLCASSIDSYGYTFGSGTRLTVV.

The rearrangement joins TRBV7-2 to TRBJ1-2; 7 bases agree with TRBD1. With V trimmed by 5 bases and J by 4 bases, 4 bases remained unmatched. Germline lookup yields CDR1 SGHTA and CDR2 FQGNSA. CDR3 size: 13 residues. DNA for the CDR3: TGTGCCAGCAGCCGACAGGGTCTCTATGGCTACACCTTC. This sequence encodes CASSRQGLYGYTF.

The rearrangement uses TRBV30 and TRBJ1-2, with a weak D call TRBD1 (6 bases). V lost 0 bases, J lost 7 bases, and 12 bases lay in between. The V gene's germline CDR1 is GTSNPN and CDR2 SVGIG (reference sequence). This CDR3 has 13 residues. The CDR3 sequence: CAWSVQGLGGYTF. CDR3 DNA sequence: TGTGCCTGGAGTGTGCAGGGGCTTGGTGGCTACACCTTC.

This sequence joins TRBV7-9 and TRBJ1-2; 8 positions match TRBD1. The ends lost 5 bases at V and 6 bases at J; junction bases unmatched: 5. Germline V gene data show CDR1 as SEHNR and CDR2 as FQNEAQ (reference sequence). CDR3 length equals 13 residues. DNA of the CDR3: TGTGCCAGCAGCCATACAGGGGGTCATGGCTACACCTTC. Its translation: CASSHTGGHGYTF.

The rearrangement links TRBV6-4 to TRBJ2-2; no clear D gene. Germline CDR1 is MRHNA and CDR2 is SNTAGT. There are 16 residues in the CDR3. Trimming shortened V by 5 bases and J by 0 bases, and 13 bases separated the two germline ends. DNA for the CDR3: TGTGCCAGCAGTCACCCGGTGGAGTCGAACACCGGGGAGCTGTTTTTT. Translating it yields CASSHPVESNTGELFF.

The V call is TRBV4-2, the J call TRBJ2-3, with 12 bases that match TRBD2. There are 18 residues in the CDR3. Germline-derived CDR1 and CDR2 are LGHNA and YNFKEQ. V lost 5 bases to trimming and J lost 3 bases; unmatched junction nucleotides: 12. The CDR3 region has the DNA TGTGCCAGCAGCGAATCTAGCGGGAGGGCCCTCGGGACAGATACGCAGTATTTT. Translation: CASSESSGRALGTDTQYF.

The chain uses TRBV5-1 and TRBJ2-5; D is possibly TRBD1 (8 bases). The CDR3 spans 15 residues. V lost 3 bases and J 5 bases, leaving 17 bases between the germline ends. Germline assignment: CDR1 SGHRS and CDR2 YFSETQ. This chain's CDR3 is CASSSTGEGSETQYF. Written as DNA, the CDR3 is TGCGCCAGCAGCTCGACAGGGGAGGGGAGCGAGACCCAGTACTTC. Full variable domain (remainder filled in from reference TRBV5-1 and TRBJ2-5): KAGVTQTPRYLIKTRGQQVTLSCSPISGHRSVSWYQQTPGQGLQFLFEYFSETQRNKGNFPGRFSGRQFSNSRSEMNVSTLELGDSALYLCASSSTGEGSETQYFGPGTRLLVL.

The rearrangement joins TRBV27 to TRBJ1-3, with unresolved D. Germline loops: CDR1 MNHEY, CDR2 SMNVEV (reference sequence). The CDR3 is 15 residues long. V was cut by 1 base and J by 3 bases, with 10 bases left in between. In DNA form, the CDR3 reads TGTGCCAGCAGTTTATTAGTGGGCTATGGAAACACCATATATTTT. It translates to CASSLLVGYGNTIYF.

This clone was counted once. V usage is TRBV7-8 and J usage is TRBJ2-7, with 10 bases lining up with TRBD2. Looked up from germline, CDR1 is SGHVS and CDR2 is FQNEAQ. Trimming removed 0 bases from V and 6 bases from J; junction bases left unmatched: 11. This CDR3 is built from 17 residues. CDR3 in amino acids: CASSLASASGSGSEQYF. DNA for the CDR3: TGTGCCAGCAGCTTAGCGTCGGCTAGCGGGAGTGGTAGCGAGCAGTACTTC.

V is TRBV19 and J is TRBJ2-7, with 8 nucleotides matching TRBD2. Per germline, CDR1 LNHDA and CDR2 SQIVND (reference sequence). The length of the CDR3 is 14 residues. After removal of 5 bases from V and 3 bases from J, the junction contained 6 bases not matched to a gene. The CDR3 here is CASSSGGAIYEQYF. DNA for the CDR3: TGTGCCAGTAGTTCCGGGGGGGCTATCTACGAGCAGTACTTC.